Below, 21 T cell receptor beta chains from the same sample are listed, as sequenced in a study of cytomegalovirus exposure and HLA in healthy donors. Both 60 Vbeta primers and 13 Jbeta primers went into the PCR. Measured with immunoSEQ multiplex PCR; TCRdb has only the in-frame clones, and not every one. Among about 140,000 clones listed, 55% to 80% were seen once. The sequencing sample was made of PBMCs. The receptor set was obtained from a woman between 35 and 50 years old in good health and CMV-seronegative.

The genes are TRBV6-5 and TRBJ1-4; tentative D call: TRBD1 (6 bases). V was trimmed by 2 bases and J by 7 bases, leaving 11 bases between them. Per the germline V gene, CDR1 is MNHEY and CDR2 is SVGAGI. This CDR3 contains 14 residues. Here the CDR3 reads CASSYARTAEKLFF. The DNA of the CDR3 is TGTGCCAGCAGTTACGCTAGGACAGCTGAAAAACTGTTTTTT.

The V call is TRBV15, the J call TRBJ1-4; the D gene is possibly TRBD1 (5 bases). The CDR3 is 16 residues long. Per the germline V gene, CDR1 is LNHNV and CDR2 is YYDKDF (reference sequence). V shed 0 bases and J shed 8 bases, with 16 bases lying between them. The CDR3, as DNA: TGTGCCACCAGCAGAGAAGGGACTCTTAAGGGCGAAAAACTGTTTTTT. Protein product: CATSREGTLKGEKLFF. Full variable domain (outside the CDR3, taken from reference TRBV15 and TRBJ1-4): DAMVIQNPRYQVTQFGKPVTLSCSQTLNHNVMYWYQQKSSQAPKLLFHYYDKDFNNEADTPDNFQSRRPNTSFCFLDIRSPGLGDTAMYLCATSREGTLKGEKLFFGSGTQLSVL.

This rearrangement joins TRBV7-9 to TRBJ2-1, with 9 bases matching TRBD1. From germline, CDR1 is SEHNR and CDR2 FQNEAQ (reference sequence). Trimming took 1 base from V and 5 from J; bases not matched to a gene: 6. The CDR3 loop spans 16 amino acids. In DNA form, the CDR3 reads TGTGCCAGCAGCTTAGGGGACAGGGATGAGAACAATGAGCAGTTCTTC. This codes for CASSLGDRDENNEQFF.

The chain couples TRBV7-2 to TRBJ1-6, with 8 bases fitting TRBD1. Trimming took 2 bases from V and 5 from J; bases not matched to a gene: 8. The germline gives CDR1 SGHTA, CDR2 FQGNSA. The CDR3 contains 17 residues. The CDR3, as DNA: TGTGCCAGCAGCTTAAACGCCAGGGGGCGCGATAATTCACCCCTCCACTTT. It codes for CASSLNARGRDNSPLHF.

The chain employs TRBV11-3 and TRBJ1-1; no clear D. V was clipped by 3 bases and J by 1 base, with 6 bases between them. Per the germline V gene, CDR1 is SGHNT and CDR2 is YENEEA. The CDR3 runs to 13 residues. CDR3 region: CASSFSTNTEAFF. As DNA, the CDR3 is TGTGCCAGCAGCTTTTCTACGAACACTGAAGCTTTCTTT.

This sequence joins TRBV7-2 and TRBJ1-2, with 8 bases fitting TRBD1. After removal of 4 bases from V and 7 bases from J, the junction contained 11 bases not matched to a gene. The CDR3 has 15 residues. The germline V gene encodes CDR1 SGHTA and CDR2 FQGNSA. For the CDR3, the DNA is TGTGCCAGCAGCTCCTCCGCCGGGACAGGTAGTGGCTACACCTTC. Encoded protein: CASSSSAGTGSGYTF.

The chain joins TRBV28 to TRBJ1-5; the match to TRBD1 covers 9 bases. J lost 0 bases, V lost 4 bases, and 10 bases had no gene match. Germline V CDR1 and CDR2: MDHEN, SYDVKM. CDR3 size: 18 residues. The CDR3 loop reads CASSYWDREKYSNQPQHF. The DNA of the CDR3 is TGTGCCAGCAGTTACTGGGACAGGGAAAAATATAGCAATCAGCCCCAGCATTTT. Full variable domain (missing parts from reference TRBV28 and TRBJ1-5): DVKVTQSSRYLVKRTGEKVFLECVQDMDHENMFWYRQDPGLGLRLIYFSYDVKMKEKGDIPEGYSVSREKKERFSLILESASTNQTSMYLCASSYWDREKYSNQPQHFGDGTRLSIL.

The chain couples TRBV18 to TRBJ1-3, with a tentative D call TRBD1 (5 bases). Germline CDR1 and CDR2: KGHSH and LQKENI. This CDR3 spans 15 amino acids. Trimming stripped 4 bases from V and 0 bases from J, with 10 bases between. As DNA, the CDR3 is TGTGCCAGCTCACTAACAGGTGTCTCTGGAAACACCATATATTTT. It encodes CASSLTGVSGNTIYF.

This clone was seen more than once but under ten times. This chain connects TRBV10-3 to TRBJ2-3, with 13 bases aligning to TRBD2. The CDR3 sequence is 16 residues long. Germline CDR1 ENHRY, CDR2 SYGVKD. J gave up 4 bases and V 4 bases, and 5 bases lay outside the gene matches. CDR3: CAISGTSGGRADTQYF. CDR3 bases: TGTGCCATCAGTGGGACTAGCGGGGGACGGGCAGATACGCAGTATTTT.

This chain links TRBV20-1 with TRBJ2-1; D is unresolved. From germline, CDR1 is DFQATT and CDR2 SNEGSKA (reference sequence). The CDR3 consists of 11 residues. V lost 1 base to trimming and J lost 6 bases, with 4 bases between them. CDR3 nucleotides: TGCAGTGCTAGAGCGGTCAATGAGCAGTTCTTC. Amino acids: CSARAVNEQFF.

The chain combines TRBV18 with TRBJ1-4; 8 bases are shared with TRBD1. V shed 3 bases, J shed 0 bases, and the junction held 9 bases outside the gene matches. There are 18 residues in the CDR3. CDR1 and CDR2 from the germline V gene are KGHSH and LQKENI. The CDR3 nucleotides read TGTGCCAGCTCACCCCGGACAGGGTGGGGAGCAACTAATGAAAAACTGTTTTTT. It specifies CASSPRTGWGATNEKLFF.

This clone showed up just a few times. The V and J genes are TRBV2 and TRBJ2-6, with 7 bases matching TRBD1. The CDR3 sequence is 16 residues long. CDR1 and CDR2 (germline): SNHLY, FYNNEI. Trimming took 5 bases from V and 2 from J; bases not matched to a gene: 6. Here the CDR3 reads CASSYPQGAGANVLTF. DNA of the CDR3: TGTGCCAGCAGTTACCCTCAGGGGGCTGGGGCCAACGTCCTGACTTTC. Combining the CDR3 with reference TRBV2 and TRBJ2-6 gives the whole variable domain EPEVTQTPSHQVTQMGQEVILRCVPISNHLYFYWYRQILGQKVEFLVSFYNNEISEKSEIFDDQFSVERPDGSNFTLKIRSTKLEDSAMYFCASSYPQGAGANVLTFGAGSRLTVL.

DNA of the CDR3: TGCGCCAGCAGCCAAGGGGAGGGTGCGCAGTATTTT. It is translated as CASSQGEGAQYF. The chain has TRBV4-1 and TRBJ2-3, with TRBD2 identical over 7 bases. Germline V lookup: CDR1 MGHRA, CDR2 YSYEKL. V trimming: 1 base; J trimming: 10 bases; junction bases outside the gene matches: 2. The CDR3 length is 12 residues.

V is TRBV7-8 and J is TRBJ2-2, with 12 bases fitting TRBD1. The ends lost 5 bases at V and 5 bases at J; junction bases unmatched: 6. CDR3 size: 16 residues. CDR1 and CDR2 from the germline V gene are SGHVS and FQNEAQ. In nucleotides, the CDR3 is TGTGCCAGCAGCCTACGGGACAGGGGGCCAACCGGGGAGCTGTTTTTT. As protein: CASSLRDRGPTGELFF.

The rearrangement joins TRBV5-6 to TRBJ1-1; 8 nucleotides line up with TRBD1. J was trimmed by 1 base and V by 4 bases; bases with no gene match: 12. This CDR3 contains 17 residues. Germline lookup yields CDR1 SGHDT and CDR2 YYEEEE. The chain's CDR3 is CASSNEGRGQGNTEAFF. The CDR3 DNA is TGTGCCAGCAGCAACGAAGGCCGCGGACAGGGGAACACTGAAGCTTTCTTT.

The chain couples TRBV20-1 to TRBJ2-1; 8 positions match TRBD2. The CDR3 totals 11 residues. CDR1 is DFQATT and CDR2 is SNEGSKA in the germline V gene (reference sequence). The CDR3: CSGGEGEEQFF. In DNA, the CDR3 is TGCAGCGGGGGGGAAGGAGAAGAGCAGTTCTTC.

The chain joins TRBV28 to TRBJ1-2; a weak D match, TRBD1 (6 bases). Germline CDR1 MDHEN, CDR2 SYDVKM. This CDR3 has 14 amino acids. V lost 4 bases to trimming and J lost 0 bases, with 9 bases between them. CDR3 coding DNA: TGTGCCAGCAGTTCAGGGGTAGCTAACTATGGCTACACCTTC. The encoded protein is CASSSGVANYGYTF.

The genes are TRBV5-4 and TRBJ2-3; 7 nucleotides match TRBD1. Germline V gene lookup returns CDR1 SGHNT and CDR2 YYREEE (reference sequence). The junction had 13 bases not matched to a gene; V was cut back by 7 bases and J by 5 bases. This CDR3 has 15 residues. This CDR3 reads CASFDRESIEDTQYF. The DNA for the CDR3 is TGTGCCAGCTTCGACAGGGAGAGTATCGAAGATACGCAGTATTTT. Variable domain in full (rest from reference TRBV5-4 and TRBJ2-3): ETGVTQSPTHLIKTRGQQVTLRCSSQSGHNTVSWYQQALGQGPQFIFQYYREEENGRGNFPPRFSGLQFPNYSSELNVNALELDDSALYLCASFDRESIEDTQYFGPGTRLTVL.

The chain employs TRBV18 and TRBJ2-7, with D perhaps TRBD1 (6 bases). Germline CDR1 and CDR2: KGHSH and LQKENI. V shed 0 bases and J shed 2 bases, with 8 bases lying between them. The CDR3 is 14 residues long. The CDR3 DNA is TGTGCCAGCTCACCACCACGGGACACCTACGAGCAGTACTTC. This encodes CASSPPRDTYEQYF.

CDR3 residues: CASSPTDRSYGYTF. The CDR3 DNA sequence: TGTGCCAGCAGCCCAACGGACAGGAGCTATGGCTACACCTTC. V gene TRBV5-6 combines with J gene TRBJ1-2; TRBD1 matches 7 bases. Germline values: CDR1 SGHDT, CDR2 YYEEEE. The CDR3 covers 14 residues. V was pared by 4 bases and J by 4 bases, with 7 bases of the junction left unmatched.

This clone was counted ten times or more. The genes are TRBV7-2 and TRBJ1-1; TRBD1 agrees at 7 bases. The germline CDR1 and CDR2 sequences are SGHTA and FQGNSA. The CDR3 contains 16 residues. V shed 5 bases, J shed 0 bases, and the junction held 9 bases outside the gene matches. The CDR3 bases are TGTGCCAGCAGCACCCGGACAGGAAGGATGAACACTGAAGCTTTCTTT. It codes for CASSTRTGRMNTEAFF.